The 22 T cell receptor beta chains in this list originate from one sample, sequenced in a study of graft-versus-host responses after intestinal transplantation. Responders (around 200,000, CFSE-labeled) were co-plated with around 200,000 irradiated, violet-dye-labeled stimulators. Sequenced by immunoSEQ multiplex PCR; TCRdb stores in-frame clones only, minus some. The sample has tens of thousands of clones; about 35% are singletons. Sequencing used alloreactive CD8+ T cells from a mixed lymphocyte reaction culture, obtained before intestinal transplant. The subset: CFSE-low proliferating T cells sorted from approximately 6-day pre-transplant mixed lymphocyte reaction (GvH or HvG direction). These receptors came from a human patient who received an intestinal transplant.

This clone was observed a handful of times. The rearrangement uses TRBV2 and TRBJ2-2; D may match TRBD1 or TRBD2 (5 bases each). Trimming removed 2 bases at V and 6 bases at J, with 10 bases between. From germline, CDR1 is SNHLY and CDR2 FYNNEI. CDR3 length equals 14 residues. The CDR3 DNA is TGTGCCAGCAGTGAAACCGGGACCCCCGGGGAGCTGTTTTTT. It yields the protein CASSETGTPGELFF.

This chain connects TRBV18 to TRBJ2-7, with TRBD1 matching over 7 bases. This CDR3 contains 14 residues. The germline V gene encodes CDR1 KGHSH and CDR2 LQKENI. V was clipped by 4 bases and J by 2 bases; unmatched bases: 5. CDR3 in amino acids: CASSHRDRPYEQYF. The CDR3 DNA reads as TGTGCCAGCTCACACCGGGACAGACCCTACGAGCAGTACTTC.

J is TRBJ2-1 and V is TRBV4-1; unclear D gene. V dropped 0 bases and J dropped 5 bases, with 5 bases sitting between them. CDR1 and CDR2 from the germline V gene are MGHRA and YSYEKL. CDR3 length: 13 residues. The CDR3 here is CASSQERDNEQFF. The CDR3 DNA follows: TGCGCCAGCAGCCAAGAAAGGGACAATGAGCAGTTCTTC.

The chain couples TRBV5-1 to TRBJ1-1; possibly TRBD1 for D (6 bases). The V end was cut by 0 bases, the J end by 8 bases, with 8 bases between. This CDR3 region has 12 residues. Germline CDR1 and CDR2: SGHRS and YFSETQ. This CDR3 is CASSLEDREAFF. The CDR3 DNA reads TGCGCCAGCAGCTTGGAGGACAGAGAAGCTTTCTTT.

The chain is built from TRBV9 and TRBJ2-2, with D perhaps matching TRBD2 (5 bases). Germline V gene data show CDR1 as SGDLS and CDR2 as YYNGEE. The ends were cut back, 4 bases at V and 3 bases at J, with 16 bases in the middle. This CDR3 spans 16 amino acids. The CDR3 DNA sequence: TGTGCCAGCAGCCCGGGATCCAATCTTTACACCGGGGAGCTGTTTTTT. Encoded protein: CASSPGSNLYTGELFF.

CDR3 region: CASSGYRGNYGYTF. For the CDR3, the DNA is TGTGCCAGCAGTGGGTACAGGGGGAACTATGGCTACACCTTC. This chain links TRBV2 with TRBJ1-2; 8 nucleotides align to TRBD1. The J segment lost 2 bases and the V segment lost 4 bases, leaving 3 bases of the junction unmatched. Germline V gives CDR1 SNHLY, CDR2 FYNNEI. This CDR3 contains 14 residues.

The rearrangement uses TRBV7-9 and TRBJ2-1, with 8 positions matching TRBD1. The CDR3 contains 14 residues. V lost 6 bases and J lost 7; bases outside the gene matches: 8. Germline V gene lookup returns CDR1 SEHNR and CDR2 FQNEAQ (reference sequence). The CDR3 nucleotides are TGTGCCAGCAGACCCAGGGGGCGCGGAAATGAGCAGTTCTTC. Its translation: CASRPRGRGNEQFF.

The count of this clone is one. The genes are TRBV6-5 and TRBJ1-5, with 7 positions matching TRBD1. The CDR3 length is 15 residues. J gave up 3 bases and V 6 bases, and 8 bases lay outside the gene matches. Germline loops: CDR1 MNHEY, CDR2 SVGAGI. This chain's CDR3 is CASSPWDSINQPQHF. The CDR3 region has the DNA TGTGCCAGCAGCCCATGGGACAGTATCAATCAGCCCCAGCATTTT.

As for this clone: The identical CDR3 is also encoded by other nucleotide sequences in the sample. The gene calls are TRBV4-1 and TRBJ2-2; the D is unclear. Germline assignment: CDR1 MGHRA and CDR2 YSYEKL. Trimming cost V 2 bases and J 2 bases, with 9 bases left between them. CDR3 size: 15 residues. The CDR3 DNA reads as TGCGCCAGCAGCCAAAGTCTGCTAAACACCGGGGAGCTGTTTTTT. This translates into CASSQSLLNTGELFF.

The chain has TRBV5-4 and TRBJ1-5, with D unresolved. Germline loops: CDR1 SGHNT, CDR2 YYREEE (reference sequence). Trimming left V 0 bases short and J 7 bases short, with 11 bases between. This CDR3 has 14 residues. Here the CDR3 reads CASSLVGIKQPQHF. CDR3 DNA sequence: TGTGCCAGCAGCTTGGTAGGAATAAAGCAGCCCCAGCATTTT.

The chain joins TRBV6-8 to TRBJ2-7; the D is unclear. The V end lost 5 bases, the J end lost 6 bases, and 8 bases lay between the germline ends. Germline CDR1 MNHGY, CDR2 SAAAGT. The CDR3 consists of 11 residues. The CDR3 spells CASSHGLEQYF. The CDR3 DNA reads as TGTGCCAGCAGTCACGGCCTCGAGCAGTACTTC.

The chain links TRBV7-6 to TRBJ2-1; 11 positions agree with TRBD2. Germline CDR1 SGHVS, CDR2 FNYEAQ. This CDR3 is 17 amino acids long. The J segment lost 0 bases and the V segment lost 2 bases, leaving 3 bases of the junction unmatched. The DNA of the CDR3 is TGTGCCAGCAGCTTACCAACTAGCGGGAGCTCCTACAATGAGCAGTTCTTC. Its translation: CASSLPTSGSSYNEQFF.

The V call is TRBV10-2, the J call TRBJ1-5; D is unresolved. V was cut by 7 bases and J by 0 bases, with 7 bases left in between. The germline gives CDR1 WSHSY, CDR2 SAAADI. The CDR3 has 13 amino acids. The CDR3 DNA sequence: TGCGCCAGCATTCCGGATAGCAATCAGCCCCAGCATTTT. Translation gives CASIPDSNQPQHF.

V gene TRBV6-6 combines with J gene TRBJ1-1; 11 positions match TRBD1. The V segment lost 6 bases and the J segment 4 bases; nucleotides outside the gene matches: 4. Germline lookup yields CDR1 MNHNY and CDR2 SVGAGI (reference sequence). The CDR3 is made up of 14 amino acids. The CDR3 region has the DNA TGTGCCAGCAGCCCGGGACAGGGGGGCACTGAAGCTTTCTTT. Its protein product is CASSPGQGGTEAFF.

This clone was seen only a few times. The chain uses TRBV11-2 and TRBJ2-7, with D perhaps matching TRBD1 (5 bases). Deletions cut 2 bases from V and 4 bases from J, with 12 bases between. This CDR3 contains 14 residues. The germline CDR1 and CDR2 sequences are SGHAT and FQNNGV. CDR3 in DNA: TGTGCCAGCAGCTTAAGCCCCGCAGGGTACGAGCAGTACTTC. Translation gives CASSLSPAGYEQYF.

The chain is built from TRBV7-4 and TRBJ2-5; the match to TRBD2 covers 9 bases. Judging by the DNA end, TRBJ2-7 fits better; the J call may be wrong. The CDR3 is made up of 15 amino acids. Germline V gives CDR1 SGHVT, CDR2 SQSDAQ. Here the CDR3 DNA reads TGTGCCAGCAGCGGCCCTAGCGGGGATCCCTACGAGCAGTACTTC. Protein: CASSGPSGDPYEQYF.

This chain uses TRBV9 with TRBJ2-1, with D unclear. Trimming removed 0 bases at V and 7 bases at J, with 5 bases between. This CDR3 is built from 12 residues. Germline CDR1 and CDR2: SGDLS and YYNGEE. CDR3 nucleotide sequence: TGTGCCAGCAGCGTAGTAGAGAATGAGCAGTTCTTC. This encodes CASSVVENEQFF.

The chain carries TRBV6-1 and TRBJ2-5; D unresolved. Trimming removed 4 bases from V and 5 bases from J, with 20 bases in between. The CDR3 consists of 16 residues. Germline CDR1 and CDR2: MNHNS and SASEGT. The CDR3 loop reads CASSGPHLDGRETQYF. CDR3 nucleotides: TGTGCCAGCAGTGGGCCTCACCTGGACGGACGGGAGACCCAGTACTTC.

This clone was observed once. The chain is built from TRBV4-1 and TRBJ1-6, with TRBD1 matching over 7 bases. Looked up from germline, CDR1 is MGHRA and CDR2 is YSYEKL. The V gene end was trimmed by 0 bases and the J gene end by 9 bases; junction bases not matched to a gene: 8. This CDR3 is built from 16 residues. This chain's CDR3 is CASSQEGGSLASPLHF. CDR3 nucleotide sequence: TGCGCCAGCAGCCAAGAAGGGGGCAGCTTAGCTTCACCCCTCCACTTT.

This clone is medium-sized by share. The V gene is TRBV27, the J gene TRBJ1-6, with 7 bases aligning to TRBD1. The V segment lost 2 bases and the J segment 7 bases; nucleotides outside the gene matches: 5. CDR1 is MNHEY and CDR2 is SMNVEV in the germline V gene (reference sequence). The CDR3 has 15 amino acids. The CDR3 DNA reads TGTGCCAGCAGTTTAAGGGGGCTTTGGAATTCACCCCTCCACTTT. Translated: CASSLRGLWNSPLHF.

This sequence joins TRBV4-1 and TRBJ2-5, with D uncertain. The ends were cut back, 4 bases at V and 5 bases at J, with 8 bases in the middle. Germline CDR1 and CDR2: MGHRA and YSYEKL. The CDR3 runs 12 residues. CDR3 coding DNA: TGCGCCAGCAGCCCGCAGGTGGAGACCCAGTACTTC. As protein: CASSPQVETQYF.

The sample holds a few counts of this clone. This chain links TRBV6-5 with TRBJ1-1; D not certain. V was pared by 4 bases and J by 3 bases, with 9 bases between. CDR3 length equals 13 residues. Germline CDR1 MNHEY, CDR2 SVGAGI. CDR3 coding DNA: TGTGCCAGCAGTTTGACTAGCCACACTGAAGCTTTCTTT. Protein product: CASSLTSHTEAFF.